This is a list of T cell receptor beta chains from one sample in a study of breast tumors, draining lymph nodes, adjacent tissues. TCRdb re-derived calls from the multiplex PCR reads in MiXCR, one entry per CDR3 protein. The table records about 120,000 distinct CDR3 sequences, just under 20% of them present only once. Material: axillary lymph node tissue. The origin of the receptors is a female donor with breast cancer. Some clones in this sample may be carry-over from other donors' samples. Both conserved end residues are part of each CDR3. D genes are given only for firm matches. Some rows have no size entry. The others give once, few or many, or a class for an expanded clone.

d_call,v_call,j_call,clone_size,cdr3_aa,cdr3_nt
-,TRBV9,TRBJ1-1,few,CASSGKGQNTEAFF,TGTGCCAGCAGCGGGAAGGGACAGAACACTGAAGCTTTCTTT
TRBD1,TRBV11-3,TRBJ2-3,many,CASSQGQGKSDTQYF,TGTGCCAGCAGCCAAGGACAGGGGAAATCAGATACGCAGTATTTT
TRBD2,TRBV5-1,TRBJ2-2,many,CASSLEVVAGGDGELFF,TGCGCCAGCAGCTTGGAGGTGGTAGCGGGAGGTGACGGGGAGCTGTTTTTT
-,TRBV20-1,TRBJ2-7,many,CSARDMGPEEQYF,TGCAGTGCTAGAGATATGGGACCGGAAGAGCAGTACTTC
-,TRBV20-1,TRBJ1-4,many,CSATPPGEKLFF,TGCAGTGCTACCCCCCCGGGAGAAAAACTGTTTTTT
TRBD2,TRBV19,TRBJ2-1,many,CASRPGTSLRSKSSYNEQFF,TGTGCCAGTAGACCTGGGACTAGCCTCCGGAGTAAGAGCTCCTACAATGAGCAGTTCTTC
TRBD1,TRBV5-6,TRBJ2-7,many,CASSYRGPPEQYF,TGTGCCAGCAGCTACAGGGGGCCCCCCGAGCAGTACTTC
-,TRBV14,TRBJ2-1,many,CASSQDIRARNEQFF,TGTGCCAGCAGCCAAGATATCCGGGCCCGCAATGAGCAGTTCTTC
TRBD1,TRBV6-1,TRBJ1-2,many,CASSEVGEGGYGYTF,TGTGCCAGCAGTGAAGTAGGAGAAGGGGGCTACGGCTACACCTTC
-,TRBV14,TRBJ2-3,many,CASSLSTDTQYF,TGTGCCAGCTCCCTTAGCACAGATACGCAGTATTTT
TRBD2,TRBV20-1,TRBJ2-7,many,CSASLTAGGGEQYF,TGCAGTGCTAGTTTGACGGCCGGGGGGGGGGAGCAGTACTTC
-,TRBV2,TRBJ2-5,many,CASSELGSGETQYF,TGTGCCAGCAGTGAGCTCGGGAGTGGGGAGACCCAGTACTTC
TRBD2,TRBV27,TRBJ2-1,few,CASSSGRAGYNEQFF,TGTGCCAGCAGTTCCGGGAGGGCCGGGTACAATGAGCAGTTCTTC
TRBD1,TRBV7-9,TRBJ2-2,many,CASSSWTGGESGELFF,TGTGCCAGCAGCTCTTGGACAGGGGGAGAGTCCGGGGAGCTGTTTTTT
-,TRBV19,TRBJ2-1,many,CASSIRESNEQFF,TGTGCCAGTAGTATAAGAGAGTCAAATGAGCAGTTCTTC
TRBD1,TRBV20-1,TRBJ2-5,many,CSAPGQGRETQYF,TGCAGTGCTCCCGGACAGGGGAGAGAGACCCAGTACTTC
-,TRBV11-1,TRBJ2-3,few,CASSPIGGRLRTDTQYF,TGTGCCAGCAGCCCAATTGGGGGGAGGCTGCGCACAGATACGCAGTATTTT
TRBD2,TRBV6-1,TRBJ2-5,many,CASTRGWRGARETQYF,TGTGCCAGCACGAGGGGGTGGCGGGGGGCCCGAGAGACCCAGTACTTC
TRBD2,TRBV20-1,TRBJ2-3,many,CSARALLAGGLTDTQYF,TGCAGTGCTAGGGCCCTACTAGCGGGAGGGCTGACAGATACGCAGTATTTT
-,TRBV6-5,TRBJ2-3,-,CATKVTESTDTQYF,TGTGCCACCAAGGTAACAGAATCCACAGATACGCAGTATTTT
-,TRBV20-1,TRBJ2-2,many,CSARAARDLASGELFF,TGCAGTGCTAGAGCAGCCCGGGACTTAGCTTCCGGGGAGCTGTTTTTT
-,TRBV29-1,TRBJ1-1,-,CSVVGRYTEAFF,TGCAGCGTTGTAGGCCGCTACACTGAAGCTTTCTTT
-,TRBV11-2,TRBJ2-2,-,CASSSLRGLGFTGELFF,TGTGCCAGCAGCTCTTTGCGGGGGCTTGGGTTTACCGGGGAGCTGTTTTTT
-,TRBV28,TRBJ2-3,many,CAISLGEYGTDTQYF,TGTGCCATCTCATTGGGGGAGTACGGGACAGATACGCAGTATTTT
-,TRBV10-1,TRBJ2-1,many,CASSDNNEQFF,TGCGCCAGCAGCGATAACAATGAGCAGTTCTTC
TRBD1,TRBV4-2,TRBJ2-7,many,CASSQDPWPGQESYEQYF,TGTGCCAGCAGCCAAGACCCATGGCCGGGACAGGAATCCTACGAGCAGTACTTC
-,TRBV20-1,TRBJ2-4,-,CSARSHEGGIQYF,TGCAGTGCTAGATCGCACGAGGGCGGCATTCAGTACTTC
TRBD2,TRBV6-5,TRBJ2-3,many,CASRGTTASTDTQYF,TGTGCCAGCAGGGGGACTACCGCTAGCACAGATACGCAGTATTTT
-,TRBV14,TRBJ1-2,many,CASSRDLGGGYTF,TGTGCCAGCAGCCGGGACTTAGGGGGTGGCTACACCTTC
-,TRBV11-1,TRBJ1-6,many,CASSLGTENSPLHF,TGTGCCAGCAGCTTAGGGACGGAAAATTCACCCCTCCACTTT
TRBD1,TRBV6-6,TRBJ1-5,many,CASSARDRGYQPQHF,TGTGCCAGCAGTGCACGGGACAGGGGTTATCAGCCCCAGCATTTT
TRBD2,TRBV20-1,TRBJ2-1,many,CSARRAGLAIDNEQFF,TGCAGTGCTAGACGCGCCGGACTAGCGATAGACAATGAGCAGTTCTTC
TRBD1,TRBV6-5,TRBJ1-3,many,CASRATGTGNTIYF,TGTGCCAGCAGGGCGACAGGGACTGGAAACACCATATATTTT
TRBD1,TRBV9,TRBJ2-5,few,CASSGAGTVKETQYF,TGTGCCAGCAGCGGAGCCGGGACAGTCAAAGAGACCCAGTACTTC
TRBD1,TRBV7-2,TRBJ2-3,many,CASRTGTVRTDTQYF,TGTGCCAGCAGAACCGGGACAGTCCGCACAGATACGCAGTATTTT
-,TRBV24-1,TRBJ2-1,many,CATSDVGNRVREQFF,TGTGCCACCAGTGATGTAGGGAACAGGGTGCGGGAGCAGTTCTTC
-,TRBV18,TRBJ2-1,few,CASSISWAYNEQFF,TGTGCCAGCTCAATATCATGGGCCTACAATGAGCAGTTCTTC
TRBD2,TRBV3-1,TRBJ2-3,-,CASSPRESGRRDTQYF,TGTGCCAGCAGCCCGAGGGAGAGCGGGAGACGGGATACGCAGTATTTT
-,TRBV7-9,TRBJ2-7,many,CAKDGESYEQYF,TGTGCCAAGGACGGAGAGTCCTACGAGCAGTACTTC
-,TRBV7-6,TRBJ2-5,many,CASSLGPNQETQYF,TGTGCCAGCAGCTTAGGCCCTAACCAAGAGACCCAGTACTTC
-,TRBV20-1,TRBJ2-1,-,CSARARTSSYNEQFF,TGCAGTGCTAGAGCCCGGACCAGCTCCTACAATGAGCAGTTCTTC
-,TRBV10-2,TRBJ2-3,many,CASSQVDTQYF,TGCGCCAGCAGTCAGGTTGACACGCAGTATTTT
-,TRBV20-1,TRBJ2-1,many,CSASLLRPLYNEQFF,TGCAGTGCTAGTTTGCTGAGGCCCCTCTACAATGAGCAGTTCTTC
-,TRBV20-1,TRBJ1-5,few,CSAHRSGGGNQPQHF,TGCAGTGCTCACCGCAGTGGGGGCGGCAATCAGCCCCAGCATTTT
-,TRBV5-6,TRBJ1-2,many,CASSLAGTNYGYTF,TGTGCCAGCAGCTTGGCCGGGACCAACTATGGCTACACCTTC
-,TRBV6-1,TRBJ2-6,-,CASRTPGLHSGANVLTF,TGTGCCAGCAGAACTCCGGGTCTCCACTCTGGGGCCAACGTCCTGACTTTC
-,TRBV4-1,TRBJ1-2,many,CASSQDPRSDYGYTF,TGCGCCAGCAGCCAAGATCCCCGGAGTGACTATGGCTACACCTTC
TRBD1,TRBV20-1,TRBJ2-1,many,CSARKGTGSYNEQFF,TGCAGTGCTAGAAAAGGGACAGGCTCCTACAATGAGCAGTTCTTC
-,TRBV6-1,TRBJ2-3,-,CASKVTPNTDTQYF,TGTGCCAGCAAAGTGACTCCAAACACAGATACGCAGTATTTT